A single sample is the source of the 12 T cell receptor beta chains below, sequenced in a study of PD-1 blockade in classical Hodgkin lymphoma. Only in-frame clones appear in the TCRdb table, and some are missing; sequencing was by immunoSEQ multiplex PCR. The table has roughly 50,000 clones, 90% seen once. As to time point: cycle 4 day 1 (C4D1), after 5 to 7 weeks of nivolumab. Each patient experienced a relapse that followed autologous stem cell transplantation, and brentuximab vedotin exposure varied. This material consisted of peripheral blood mononuclear cells (PBMCs), taken before the fourth cycle of nivolumab. These receptors were taken from a human donor with classical Hodgkin lymphoma.

The chain uses TRBV10-2 and TRBJ2-2, with D perhaps TRBD2 (5 bases). Germline V gives CDR1 WSHSY, CDR2 SAAADI. With 0 bases removed from V and 4 bases from J, the gap between germline ends came to 12 bases. CDR3 length: 16 amino acids. The CDR3 loop is CASSESGGLATGELFF. The CDR3 DNA sequence: TGCGCCAGCAGTGAGTCCGGAGGCCTAGCCACCGGGGAGCTGTTTTTT.

The CDR3 sequence: CASAKNGTIFDIQYF. The DNA of the CDR3 is TGCGCCAGCGCCAAGAACGGGACTATTTTTGACATTCAGTACTTC. The chain couples TRBV10-1 to TRBJ2-4; TRBD2 agrees at 7 bases. The germline V gene encodes CDR1 WNHNN and CDR2 SYGVQD (reference sequence). The trim removed 8 bases at V and 8 bases at J, leaving 15 bases unmatched. The CDR3 contains 15 residues.

The chain couples TRBV19 to TRBJ2-7; 8 bases are a match to TRBD2. The J segment lost 9 bases and the V segment lost 3 bases, leaving 25 bases of the junction unmatched. This CDR3 has 19 amino acids. Germline assignment: CDR1 LNHDA and CDR2 SQIVND (reference sequence). As DNA, the CDR3 is TGTGCCAGTAGTATTACGGGGAGGGTGGCGCGGGAGGCCGAAAAGGTGCAGTACTTC. As protein: CASSITGRVAREAEKVQYF. Full variable domain (rest looked up from reference TRBV19 and TRBJ2-7): DGGITQSPKYLFRKEGQNVTLSCEQNLNHDAMYWYRQDPGQGLRLIYYSQIVNDFQKGDIAEGYSVSREKKESFPLTVTSAQKNPTAFYLCASSITGRVAREAEKVQYFGPGTRLTVT.

The chain employs TRBV7-2 and TRBJ1-2; 8 nucleotides agree with TRBD1. The junction had 11 bases not matched to a gene; V was cut back by 1 base and J by 7 bases. CDR3 length: 16 amino acids. The germline CDR1 and CDR2 sequences are SGHTA and FQGNSA. The CDR3 bases are TGTGCCAGCAGCTTAGTGGGTCCAGGGGGCATGAGTGGCTACACCTTC. Its translation: CASSLVGPGGMSGYTF.

The gene calls are TRBV21-1 and TRBJ1-5. TRBV21-1 is a pseudogene segment. The CDR3 length is 13 residues. The CDR3 DNA is TGTGCCAGCAGCAACTTGGTCAATCAGCCCCAGCATTTT. This encodes CASSNLVNQPQHF.

Only a few counts were recorded for this clone. The rearrangement joins TRBV29-1 to TRBJ2-3; D not certain. V dropped 6 bases and J dropped 0 bases, with 19 bases sitting between them. This CDR3 has 16 residues. CDR1 is SQVTM and CDR2 is ANQGSEA in the germline V gene. The CDR3: CSVAERSVLSTDTQYF. The CDR3 DNA sequence: TGCAGCGTCGCAGAACGGTCAGTCCTGAGCACAGATACGCAGTATTTT.

The V gene is TRBV4-2, the J gene TRBJ2-6; possibly TRBD1 for D (6 bases). V dropped 4 bases and J dropped 2 bases, with 12 bases sitting between them. Germline-derived CDR1 and CDR2 are LGHNA and YNFKEQ. The CDR3 is made up of 16 amino acids. CDR3 in amino acids: CASSPDSGAGANVLTF. In DNA, the CDR3 is TGTGCCAGCAGCCCGGACTCAGGGGCTGGGGCCAACGTCCTGACTTTC.

The J gene is TRBJ1-4, the V gene TRBV9, with D perhaps matching TRBD1 (5 bases). The CDR3 is made up of 15 amino acids. V lost 2 bases, J lost 8 bases, and 16 bases lay in between. Germline V gene data show CDR1 as SGDLS and CDR2 as YYNGEE. The CDR3 protein is CASSVTDSFGEKLFF. CDR3 sequence (DNA): TGTGCCAGCAGCGTCACCGACAGTTTTGGGGAAAAACTGTTTTTT.

This clone came up a few times. The CDR3 is CASSSVFNEQFF. For the CDR3, the DNA is TGCGCCAGCAGCTCCGTCTTCAATGAGCAGTTCTTC. The genes are TRBV5-1 and TRBJ2-1; D ambiguous. This CDR3 comprises 12 residues. V was cut by 3 bases and J by 6 bases, with 7 bases left in between. Germline lookup yields CDR1 SGHRS and CDR2 YFSETQ.

V and J are TRBV5-1 and TRBJ2-5; D may match TRBD1 or TRBD2 (6 bases each). The DNA end favors TRBJ2-7, so the J call may be wrong. The CDR3 extends over 15 amino acids. The germline gives CDR1 SGHRS, CDR2 YFSETQ. The CDR3 bases are TGCGCCAGTACCCCGGGGGACATAGACTCCTACGAGCAGTACTTC. It codes for CASTPGDIDSYEQYF.

This clone is hyperexpanded (1% or more) in the sample. The chain employs TRBV15 and TRBJ2-5; no reliable D call. Trimming took 5 bases from V and 4 from J, leaving 11 bases between them. CDR3 length equals 13 residues. CDR1 LNHNV and CDR2 YYDKDF come from the germline V gene (reference sequence). DNA of the CDR3: TGTGCCACCAGCTCTATAGCAGGAGAGACCCAGTACTTC. This codes for CATSSIAGETQYF.

The gene calls are TRBV19 and TRBJ1-1; D remains unclear. The CDR3 covers 14 residues. Germline V gene data show CDR1 as LNHDA and CDR2 as SQIVND (reference sequence). Trimming removed 3 bases at V and 4 bases at J, with 12 bases between. The CDR3 coding sequence is TGTGCCAGTAGTATTCAGCTTGGCGGCACTGAAGCTTTCTTT. It encodes CASSIQLGGTEAFF.